The 4 T cell receptor beta chains below were found in one sample sequenced in a study of shared clonotypes between healthy human individuals. Using immunoSEQ multiplex PCR, the repertoire was profiled, and TCRdb retains in-frame clones only, with some absent. Of about 2.4 million clones detected, 80% to 95% appear once; the ten largest clones hold approximately 0.35%. Sequenced sample: naive CD4+ T cells from PBMCs. Stated subset: CD45RA+ positively selected. The receptors come from a man between 18 and 35 years old in good health. Some clones in this sample may be carry-over from other donors' samples.

The rearrangement uses TRBV19 and TRBJ1-2; TRBD1 aligns across 7 bases. This CDR3 is 14 amino acids long. Trimming at V came to 2 bases and at J to 2 bases, leaving 2 bases not matched to a gene. Germline CDR1 is LNHDA and CDR2 is SQIVND (reference sequence). The CDR3 DNA follows: TGTGCCAGTAGTATAAGAGGGGGCAACTATGGCTACACCTTC. As protein: CASSIRGGNYGYTF.

This chain uses TRBV7-9 with TRBJ2-1; a possible D gene is TRBD2 (5 bases). Germline V gene sequence: CDR1 SEHNR, CDR2 FQNEAQ (reference sequence). The CDR3 sequence is 13 residues long. Trimming stripped 0 bases from V and 8 bases from J, with 8 bases between. CDR3 amino acids: CASSLAGVDEQFF. As DNA, the CDR3 is TGTGCCAGCAGCTTAGCGGGAGTAGATGAGCAGTTCTTC.

V gene TRBV7-2 combines with J gene TRBJ2-7; perhaps TRBD1 as D (6 bases). Germline V CDR1 and CDR2: SGHTA, FQGNSA. The V end lost 4 bases, the J end lost 0 bases, and 13 bases lay between the germline ends. The CDR3 is made up of 15 amino acids. The CDR3, as DNA: TGTGCCAGCAGCTACCAGGGGAGAGCCTCCTACGAGCAGTACTTC. Its protein product is CASSYQGRASYEQYF.

The chain recombines TRBV5-6 with TRBJ1-2; D call uncertain. The CDR3 runs 14 residues. Trimming took off 4 bases at V and 8 bases at J, with 18 bases between the two ends. Germline V gene sequence: CDR1 SGHDT, CDR2 YYEEEE. The CDR3 sequence: CASSRTNRVLGYTF. The CDR3 DNA reads TGTGCCAGCAGCAGGACCAATCGAGTATTAGGCTACACCTTC.